These T cell receptor beta chains were read from a single sample in a study of T-cell memory formation after mild COVID-19. TCRdb re-derived calls from the 5' RACE reads in MiXCR, one entry per CDR3 protein. The sample carries fewer than 40,000 distinct CDR3 sequences, more than 9.5% recorded once. The sample comprised PBMCs or a T cell subset sorted from them (not recorded which). Receptor source: a man aged 18 to 30 who had mild COVID-19 (a few samples of this study predate the infection). Cell type and time point are not known. Both conserved end residues are part of each CDR3. A D gene is named only where the DNA matches it firmly. Rows may omit the clone size; those that give it use once, few, many or a size class.

v_gene	j_gene	len	d_gene	abundance	CDR3aa	CDR3nt
TRBV7-2	TRBJ1-5	13	NA	many	CASSTRGNQPQHF	TGTGCCAGCAGCACCAGGGGTAACCAGCCCCAGCATTTT
TRBV7-3	TRBJ2-3	15	TRBD1	NA	CASTLQGSSTDTQYF	TGTGCCAGCACACTACAGGGGTCTAGCACAGATACGCAGTATTTT
TRBV29-1	TRBJ2-5	14	NA	many	CSVEGTAKGRTQYF	TGCAGCGTTGAAGGGACAGCGAAGGGTCGGACCCAGTACTTC
TRBV3-1	TRBJ2-3	15	TRBD1	many	CASSQGTGDTDTQYF	TGTGCCAGCAGCCAAGGGACAGGGGACACAGATACGCAGTATTTT
TRBV24-1	TRBJ2-5	15	TRBD2	many	CATSDPSGGTETQYF	TGTGCCACCAGTGATCCCAGCGGGGGGACAGAGACCCAGTACTTC
TRBV20-1	TRBJ2-1	13	TRBD1	NA	CSERRQGGNEQFF	TGCAGCGAGAGGAGACAGGGTGGGAATGAGCAGTTCTTC
TRBV7-2	TRBJ1-5	13	NA	many	CASSLNRDQPQHF	TGTGCCAGCAGCTTAAACAGGGACCAGCCCCAGCATTTT
TRBV11-2	TRBJ2-5	15	NA	many	CASSLVSSSQETQYF	TGTGCCAGCAGCTTAGTTTCGTCCAGCCAAGAGACCCAGTACTTC
TRBV2	TRBJ2-5	15	TRBD2	NA	CASSGAGTRLETQYF	TGTGCCAGCAGTGGGGCGGGGACTAGATTGGAGACCCAGTACTTC
TRBV6-1	TRBJ1-2	14	TRBD1	many	CASSWGQGRGGYTF	TGTGCCAGCAGTTGGGGACAGGGGCGGGGTGGCTACACCTTC
TRBV4-1	TRBJ1-1	13	NA	NA	CASSFARWTEAFF	TGCGCCAGCAGCTTCGCCAGGTGGACTGAAGCTTTCTTT
TRBV7-8	TRBJ2-1	15	NA	NA	CASSLDGHSYNEQFF	TGTGCCAGCAGCTTAGACGGCCACTCCTACAATGAGCAGTTCTTC
TRBV5-1	TRBJ2-5	10	NA	many	CASSAETQYF	TGCGCCAGCAGTGCCGAGACCCAGTACTTC
TRBV5-1	TRBJ1-1	13	NA	NA	CASSLLLDTEAFF	TGCGCCAGCAGCTTGTTATTGGACACTGAAGCTTTCTTT
TRBV7-2	TRBJ1-1	10	NA	many	CASSSDGAFF	TGTGCCAGCAGCTCCGACGGAGCTTTCTTT
TRBV28	TRBJ2-2	14	NA	many	CASSPGFNTGELFF	TGTGCCAGCAGTCCAGGATTCAACACCGGGGAGCTGTTTTTT
TRBV7-2	TRBJ1-2	14	NA	many	CASSLRITNYGYTF	TGTGCCAGCAGCTTACGCATAACTAACTATGGCTACACCTTC
TRBV5-1	TRBJ1-6	14	NA	many	CASSLGQGSSPLHF	TGCGCCAGCAGCTTGGGGCAGGGGTCTTCACCCCTCCACTTT
TRBV4-3	TRBJ2-1	16	TRBD2	many	CASSRTSGGSYNEQFF	TGCGCCAGCAGCCGGACTAGCGGGGGCTCCTACAATGAGCAGTTCTTC
TRBV7-9	TRBJ2-5	17	NA	NA	CASSPGAGLRVPETQYF	TGTGCCAGCAGCCCGGGGGCCGGACTAAGGGTCCCAGAGACCCAGTACTTC
TRBV20-1	TRBJ2-7	14	NA	many	CSARDVGENYEQYF	TGCAGTGCTAGAGATGTCGGGGAAAACTACGAGCAGTACTTC
TRBV4-2	TRBJ2-6	17	TRBD1	many	CASSQDRDSSGANVLTF	TGTGCCAGCAGCCAAGATCGGGACAGCTCTGGGGCCAACGTCCTGACTTTC
TRBV28	TRBJ1-2	14	TRBD1	many	CASSGQGRTYGYTF	TGTGCCAGCAGTGGACAGGGGAGGACCTATGGCTACACCTTC
TRBV2	TRBJ2-7	14	NA	many	CASSERTSSYEQYF	TGTGCCAGCAGTGAACGGACGAGCTCCTACGAGCAGTACTTC
TRBV11-2	TRBJ1-5	15	NA	many	CASSLGGAFNQPQHF	TGTGCCAGCAGCTTAGGGGGAGCTTTCAATCAGCCCCAGCATTTT
TRBV7-8	TRBJ2-5	16	TRBD2	many	CASSFSGLAGVGTQYF	TGTGCCAGCAGCTTTTCTGGACTAGCGGGGGTTGGGACCCAGTACTTC
TRBV27	TRBJ2-3	14	TRBD1	many	CASSLRDRTDTQYF	TGTGCCAGCAGTTTAAGGGACAGGACAGATACGCAGTATTTT
TRBV4-1	TRBJ1-6	18	TRBD1	NA	CASSQDNGGTGIISPLHF	TGCGCCAGCAGCCAAGATAACGGCGGGACAGGGATTATTTCACCCCTCCACTTT
TRBV4-2	TRBJ1-5	14	NA	NA	CASSQSLSNQPQHF	TGTGCCAGCAGCCAGAGTCTTAGCAATCAGCCCCAGCATTTT
TRBV28	TRBJ2-3	13	NA	NA	CASSPTPTDTQYF	TGTGCCAGCAGCCCGACTCCCACAGATACGCAGTATTTT
TRBV7-2	TRBJ1-6	14	NA	many	CASSSAYGRSPLHF	TGTGCCAGCAGCTCAGCCTACGGCCGATCACCCCTCCACTTT
TRBV7-2	TRBJ2-5	19	TRBD2	many	CASSSGTSGGQGAEETQYF	TGTGCCAGCAGCTCAGGGACTAGCGGGGGGCAGGGAGCGGAAGAGACCCAGTACTTC
TRBV10-3	TRBJ2-2	13	NA	many	CAISESNTGELFF	TGTGCCATCAGTGAGTCGAACACCGGGGAGCTGTTTTTT
TRBV9	TRBJ2-3	14	NA	many	CASSVAPGTDTQYF	TGTGCCAGCAGCGTAGCGCCCGGTACAGATACGCAGTATTTT
TRBV5-8	TRBJ1-1	12	NA	many	CASRQDLNTAFF	TGTGCCAGCAGACAGGATCTGAATACCGCTTTCTTT
TRBV6-1	TRBJ1-2	16	NA	many	CASSEWRGISNYGYTF	TGTGCCAGCAGTGAATGGAGGGGCATCTCTAACTATGGCTACACCTTC
TRBV20-1	TRBJ2-7	14	TRBD1	NA	CSARDPGQLHEQYF	TGCAGTGCTAGAGATCCGGGACAGCTCCACGAGCAGTACTTC
TRBV7-6	TRBJ2-7	17	TRBD2	many	CASSLSLGTSGTYEQYF	TGTGCCAGCAGCCTTTCCCTTGGGACTAGCGGAACCTACGAGCAGTACTTC
TRBV27	TRBJ2-1	15	TRBD2	many	CASSLLNVGGGLLFF	TGTGCCAGCAGTTTACTAAATGTTGGGGGGGGACTTTTGTTCTTC
TRBV12-3/TRBV12-4	TRBJ2-5	15	NA	many	CASSPSPRVGETQYF	TGTGCCAGCAGTCCAAGTCCTAGGGTCGGGGAGACCCAGTACTTC
TRBV5-5	TRBJ2-3	12	NA	many	CASSASTDTQYF	TGTGCCAGCAGCGCCAGCACAGATACGCAGTATTTT
TRBV29-1	TRBJ2-3	14	NA	many	CSAAGRQFTDTQYF	TGCAGCGCTGCCGGACGACAGTTCACAGATACGCAGTATTTT
TRBV4-3	TRBJ2-3	16	TRBD1	many	CASSQGPGTGLGTQYF	TGCGCCAGCAGCCAAGGTCCCGGGACAGGGCTCGGTACGCAGTATTTT